This T cell receptor beta chain was profiled in a study of preoperative IRX-2 immunotherapy in early breast cancer. V shed 4 bases and J shed 1 base, with 9 bases lying between them. This CDR3 is 14 amino acids long. Germline CDR1 reads SGHRS; CDR2 reads YFSETQ. Method: immunoSEQ multiplex PCR; TCRdb's copy keeps in-frame clones and lacks some. The sample carries about 98,000 clones, 86% recorded once. The sample's treatment: preoperative locoregional IRX-2 cytokine immunotherapy. Patients received preoperative, locoregional IRX-2 cytokine immunotherapy in a phase Ib study. Specimen: tumor tissue, collected after IRX-2 immunotherapy. The J gene is TRBJ2-1, the V gene TRBV5-1; D perhaps matches TRBD1 (5 bases). The receptor was derived from a human donor with breast cancer. For the CDR3, the DNA is TGCGCCAGCAGCGAGGACATTTCCTACAATGAGCAGTTCTTC. It codes for CASSEDISYNEQFF.